A selection of T cell receptor beta chains follows, all from one sample in a study of T cell responses to AZD1222 COVID-19 vaccine. Using immunoSEQ multiplex PCR, the repertoire was profiled, and TCRdb retains in-frame clones only, with some absent. The top ten clones hold about 19% of a sample with around 130,000 clones, approximately 88% of them seen once. Specimen: peripheral blood, collected on day 0 of MenACWY control vaccination. The source of these receptors is an adult in good health. The CDR3 runs from the conserved cysteine through the conserved F or W. Each record gives: CDR3 length, D gene, clone size, V gene, J gene, CDR3 DNA, CDR3 protein. A D gene is named only where the DNA matches it firmly. Rows give clone size only sometimes, using once, few, many, or a class for an expanded clone.

16	-	-	TRBV18	TRBJ2-7	TGTGCCAGCTCACCCCCGGGGCAAGAGGGAACCCGAGAGCAGTACTTC	CASSPPGQEGTREQYF
15	-	-	TRBV19	TRBJ1-6	TGTGCCAGTAGTGTGGGGCTGAGGGACAATTCACCCCTCCACTTT	CASSVGLRDNSPLHF
12	-	-	TRBV29-1	TRBJ2-4	TGCAGCGTTTCGGACGGAGGTTTGGTTCAGTACTTC	CSVSDGGLVQYF
15	TRBD2	-	TRBV6-4	TRBJ2-1	TGTGCCAGCAGTGATTTAGCGGGATCCTACAATGAGCAGTTCTTC	CASSDLAGSYNEQFF
16	TRBD2	-	TRBV5-1	TRBJ2-3	TGCGCCAGCAGCAACACCGGGACTAGCGGCACAGATACGCAGTATTTT	CASSNTGTSGTDTQYF
16	-	-	TRBV3-1/TRBV3-2	TRBJ2-7	TGTGCCAGCAGCATGAGAAAGGGCCCTATTCTCTACGAGCAGTACTTC	CASSMRKGPILYEQYF
18	TRBD2	-	TRBV3-1/TRBV3-2	TRBJ2-5	TGTGCCAGCAGCCAAGATTGGGGACTAGCGGGAGCTCAAGAGACCCAGTACTTC	CASSQDWGLAGAQETQYF
13	-	-	TRBV5-1	TRBJ1-1	TGCGCCAGCAGCTTCTCTGTGGGCACTGAAGCTTTCTTT	CASSFSVGTEAFF
14	-	once	TRBV3-1/TRBV3-2	TRBJ2-2	TGTGCCAGCAGCCCTGGACCAAACACCGGGGAGCTGTTTTTT	CASSPGPNTGELFF
15	-	-	TRBV10-2	TRBJ2-7	TGCGCCAGCAGTGATGGAGGCAAGAGCTCCTACGAGCAGTACTTC	CASSDGGKSSYEQYF
13	-	few	TRBV29-1	TRBJ2-5	TGCAGCGCAATTAAACAGTCACAAGAGACCCAGTACTTC	CSAIKQSQETQYF
16	TRBD1	few	TRBV14	TRBJ2-7	TGTGCCAGCAGCCAAGATCTAGGACAGGGGACCTACGAGCAGTACTTC	CASSQDLGQGTYEQYF
14	TRBD1	-	TRBV2	TRBJ1-5	TGTGCCAGCTCAGGACAGGGGGGCAATCAGCCCCAGCATTTT	CASSGQGGNQPQHF
13	-	-	TRBV7-3	TRBJ1-3	TGTGCCAGCAGCCCATCAAGAGGAAACACCATATATTTT	CASSPSRGNTIYF
14	-	-	TRBV24-1	TRBJ2-2	TGTGCCACCAGTCCAAGGAGTAACACCGGGGAGCTGTTTTTT	CATSPRSNTGELFF
14	-	-	TRBV19	TRBJ1-1	TGTGCCAGCCAATCGGGCCCAACGGCAACTGAAGCTTTCTTT	CASQSGPTATEAFF
16	-	-	TRBV5-1	TRBJ2-6	TGCGCCAGCAGCTTGTGGGGGGCTGGTGGGGCCAACGTCCTGACTTTC	CASSLWGAGGANVLTF
14	-	once	TRBV25-1	TRBJ1-5	TGTGCCAGCAGGGAACAGGGCCTCAATCAGCCCCAGCATTTT	CASREQGLNQPQHF
14	-	few	TRBV28	TRBJ1-5	TGTGCCAGCCGTACCGGGGGCAGTAATCAGCCCCAGCATTTT	CASRTGGSNQPQHF
17	-	-	TRBV7-6	TRBJ2-1	TGTGCCAGCAGCTTACTAATAGCGGAAAGCTCCTACAATGAGCAGTTCTTC	CASSLLIAESSYNEQFF
16	-	-	TRBV7-9	TRBJ1-4	TGTGCCAGCAGCCTAGACGTCAAATGGACTAATGAAAAACTGTTTTTT	CASSLDVKWTNEKLFF
13	-	-	TRBV9	TRBJ2-2	TGTGCCAGCAGCGTGTTTATCCAGGGGGAGCTGTTTTTT	CASSVFIQGELFF
13	-	-	TRBV24-1	TRBJ1-5	TGTGCCACCAGTGACACGTCCCGAAGGCCCCAGCATTTT	CATSDTSRRPQHF
12	-	few	TRBV10-2	TRBJ2-3	TGCGCCAGCAGGACGGAAGCGGATACGCAGTATTTT	CASRTEADTQYF
15	TRBD2	-	TRBV7-3	TRBJ2-1	TGTGCCAGCAGCTTAGGGCTAGCGGGAGTAAATGAGCAGTTCTTC	CASSLGLAGVNEQFF
15	TRBD1	few	TRBV7-9	TRBJ2-7	TGTGCCAGCAGCTTAAGGCTCAGGGGGCTCGGCGAGCAGTACTTC	CASSLRLRGLGEQYF
14	-	-	TRBV30	TRBJ1-1	TGTGCCTGGAATAACCGGGGATTATCGACTGAAGCTTTCTTT	CAWNNRGLSTEAFF
18	-	-	TRBV4-1	TRBJ1-5	TGCGCCAGCAGCCAAGATCTTGGGCAGGGCAGAAGCAATCAGCCCCAGCATTTT	CASSQDLGQGRSNQPQHF
14	TRBD1	-	TRBV29-1	TRBJ2-7	TGCAGCGTCGCGCCGGGACAGGGGGACGGCGAGCAGTACTTC	CSVAPGQGDGEQYF
13	TRBD2	-	TRBV27	TRBJ2-5	TGTGCCAGCAGGGCGGGAGAAGACGAGACCCAGTACTTC	CASRAGEDETQYF
17	TRBD2	-	TRBV7-3	TRBJ2-2	TGTGCCAGCAGCTTAATGCGGCTAGCGGGAGGGCCCGGGGAGCTGTTTTTT	CASSLMRLAGGPGELFF
15	-	once	TRBV28	TRBJ2-2	TGTGCCAGCAGTTTAGGGGGCTCGGGAACCGGGGAGCTGTTTTTT	CASSLGGSGTGELFF
15	TRBD2	-	TRBV6-5	TRBJ2-7	TGTGCCAGCAGTCAACGGACTAGCGGGAACCACGAGCAGTACTTC	CASSQRTSGNHEQYF
14	-	-	TRBV9	TRBJ2-5	TGTGCCAGCAGCTACGGGACCGGGAAAGAGACCCAGTACTTC	CASSYGTGKETQYF
15	-	-	TRBV28	TRBJ2-1	TGTGCCAGCAGGGTGGACAGTCTCTCCTACAATGAGCAGTTCTTC	CASRVDSLSYNEQFF
14	-	-	TRBV5-6	TRBJ2-7	TGTGCCAGCAGCCTGGGTGGGGACCTCGGGGAGCAGTACTTC	CASSLGGDLGEQYF
17	-	-	TRBV28	TRBJ2-7	TGTGCCAGCAGTTACAGGGAGGGTCTGGTAATCTCCTACGAGCAGTACTTC	CASSYREGLVISYEQYF
16	-	-	TRBV18	TRBJ1-1	TGTGCCAGCTCACCAACTGTTGGACACTGGAACACTGAAGCTTTCTTT	CASSPTVGHWNTEAFF
15	TRBD1	-	TRBV2	TRBJ1-3	TGTGCCAGCTCCCGGGACAGGAACTCTGGAAACACCATATATTTT	CASSRDRNSGNTIYF
15	-	-	TRBV14	TRBJ1-3	TGTGCCAGCAGCCAAGAGTTCGTTCCGGGAAACACCATATATTTT	CASSQEFVPGNTIYF
15	TRBD1	-	TRBV29-1	TRBJ2-2	TGCAGCGCGCGGGGGGACAGGGGGCACACCGGGGAGCTGTTTTTT	CSARGDRGHTGELFF
13	TRBD2	-	TRBV6-5	TRBJ2-2	TGTGCCAGCAGTTCGGTAGCGGGAGGGGAGCTGTTTTTT	CASSSVAGGELFF
16	-	-	TRBV11-2	TRBJ1-6	TGTGCCAGCAGCTTAACCCGGCCAGTTTATAATTCACCCCTCCACTTT	CASSLTRPVYNSPLHF
15	-	-	TRBV5-1	TRBJ1-2	TGCGCCAGCAGCACCGGCCAGGGGACGAAGGCTGGCTACACCTTC	CASSTGQGTKAGYTF